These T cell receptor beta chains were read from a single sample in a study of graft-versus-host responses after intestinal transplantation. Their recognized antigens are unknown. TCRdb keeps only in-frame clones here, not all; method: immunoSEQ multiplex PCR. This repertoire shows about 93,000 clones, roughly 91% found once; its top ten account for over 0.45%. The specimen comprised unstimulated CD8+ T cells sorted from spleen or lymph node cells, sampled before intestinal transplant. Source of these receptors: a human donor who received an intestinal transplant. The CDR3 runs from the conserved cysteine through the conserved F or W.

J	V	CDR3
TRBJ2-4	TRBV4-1	CASSQDRGDIQYF
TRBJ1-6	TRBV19	CASNMRVGSPLHF
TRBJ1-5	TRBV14	CASSQRGSPGRWDRELLQPQHF
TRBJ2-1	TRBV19	CASEGRTSGIFNEQFF
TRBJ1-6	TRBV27	CASSLSVGRRVTNNSPLHF
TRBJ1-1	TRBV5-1	CASSLDRVNTEAFF
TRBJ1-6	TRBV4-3	CASSQGDYNSPLHF
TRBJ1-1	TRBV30	CAWDPLTGKNTEAFF
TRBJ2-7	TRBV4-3	CASSQDRRGDYEQYF
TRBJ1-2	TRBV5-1	CASSLVGHSAEGYTF
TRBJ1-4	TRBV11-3	CASSSSDTTNEKLFF
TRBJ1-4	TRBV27	CASSAQQGIHEKLFF
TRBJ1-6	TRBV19	CASNPGSSYNSPLHF
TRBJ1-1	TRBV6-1	CATSQTENTEAFF
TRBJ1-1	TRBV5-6	CASSWGQGSTEAFF
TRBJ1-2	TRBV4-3	CASSQDKGQDYYGYTF
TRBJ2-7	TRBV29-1	CSVDGAESYEQYF
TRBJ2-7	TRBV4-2	CASSQSGGAFLGSYEQYF
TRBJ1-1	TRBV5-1	CASSLVGQGFIEDTEAFF
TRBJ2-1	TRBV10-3	CAISESDRGREQFF
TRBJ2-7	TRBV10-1	CASSGEGAPYEQYF
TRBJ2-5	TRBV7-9	CASSPGGSETQYF
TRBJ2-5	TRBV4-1	CASSQGLAGETQYF
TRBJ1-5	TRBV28	CASTQGGNQPQHF
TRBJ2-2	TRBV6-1	CASSEGTSGGTGELFF
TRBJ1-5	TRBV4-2	CASSQARDSNQPQHF
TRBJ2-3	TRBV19	CASSILYGSGDTQYF
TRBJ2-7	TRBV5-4	CASSPGTGGSFEQYF
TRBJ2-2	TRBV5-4	CASTSGGSGELFF
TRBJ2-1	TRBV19	CASSITLAGGNNEQFF
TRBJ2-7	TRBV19	CASSRQGDSYEQYF
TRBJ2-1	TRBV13	CASRTQEADEQFF
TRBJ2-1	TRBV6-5	CASRAGSTFYNEQFF
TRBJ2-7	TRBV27	CASSSGLNSYEQYF
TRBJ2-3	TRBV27	CASSQTGDTQYF
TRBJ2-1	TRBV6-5	CASSYGTGANNEQFF
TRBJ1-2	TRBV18	CASSSGTGVYGYTF
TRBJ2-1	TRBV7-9	CASSPAAASSYNEQFF
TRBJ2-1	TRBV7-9	CASSFGLAAYNEQFF
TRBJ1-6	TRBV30	CAWSSDLPPLHF
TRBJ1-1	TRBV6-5	CASSYSISGSTEAFF
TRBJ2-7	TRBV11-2	CASNGLAGGGEQYF
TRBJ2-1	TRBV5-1	CASSSGWGTKGGKIYNEQFF
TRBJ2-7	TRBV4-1	CASSQGRMTGAYEQYF
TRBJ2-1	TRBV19	CASSISTGRDNEQFF
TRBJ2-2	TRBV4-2	CASSQRLAANTGELFF